This passage covers 21 T cell receptor beta chains from one sample sequenced in a study of CD8 T cells in ankylosing spondylitis (dated 2017 in TCRdb). Library creation used 5' RACE. For sequencing, an Illumina HiSeq 2500 was employed. TCRdb reran the public reads through fastp at Q25 and MiXCR, keeping productive beta chains. Each entry is one CDR3 protein sequence, shown with its most common DNA and genes. This sample has some 71,000 distinct CDR3 sequences in its table, and about 5% of those were observed once. Of the sample, approximately 2% falls within the top ten clones. Sequencing was performed on blood, either unsorted or a sorted T cell fraction (not recorded which). The receptor set was obtained from a male donor with ankylosing spondylitis or in good health (not recorded which).

This clonotype has only one observation. The chain combines TRBV3-1 with TRBJ1-1; D unclear. Germline V lookup: CDR1 LGHDT, CDR2 YNNKEL (reference sequence). The CDR3 extends over 14 amino acids. The V gene lost 4 bases and the J gene lost 5 bases, with 14 bases spanning the gap. The DNA for the CDR3 is TGTGCCAGCAGCCGGAACGTACAGATAACTGAAGCTTTCTTT. As protein: CASSRNVQITEAFF.

The rearrangement uses TRBV21-1 and TRBJ2-7. TRBV21-1 corresponds to a pseudogene. This CDR3 has 11 residues. CDR3 nucleotide sequence: TGTGCCAGCAGCGAGCTCTACGAGCAGTATTTC. The encoded protein is CASSELYEQYF.

This clonotype was found many times. The chain employs TRBV10-2 and TRBJ2-1; 15 bases line up with TRBD2. V was pared by 0 bases and J by 5 bases, with 5 bases of the junction left unmatched. CDR1 is WSHSY and CDR2 is SAAADI in the germline V gene. This CDR3 comprises 18 residues. CDR3 sequence: CASSESAGLAGGHNEQFF. The CDR3 DNA reads as TGCGCCAGCAGTGAGTCGGCGGGACTAGCGGGGGGCCACAATGAGCAGTTCTTC.

There are many counts of this clonotype. The DNA for the CDR3 is TGTGCCAGTACACGAGGGCCATACGAGCAGTACTTC. Translation gives CASTRGPYEQYF. This chain links TRBV12-3 or TRBV12-4 with TRBJ2-7; a weak D match, TRBD2 (5 bases). Trimming took off 9 bases at V and 4 bases at J, with 13 bases between the two ends. The CDR3 runs to 12 residues.

This clonotype was observed many times. The chain recombines TRBV10-3 with TRBJ1-6; 7 bases are shared with TRBD1. The trim removed 6 bases at V and 10 bases at J, leaving 6 bases unmatched. This CDR3 is built from 13 residues. From germline, CDR1 is ENHRY and CDR2 SYGVKD. The CDR3 DNA is TGTGCCATCAGAGAGGGGGCAGAATCACCCCTCCACTTT. This gives the protein CAIREGAESPLHF.

This clonotype was observed many times. This rearrangement joins TRBV12-3 or TRBV12-4 to TRBJ1-2; D possibly corresponds to TRBD1 (6 bases). The CDR3 has 14 residues. V was clipped by 9 bases and J by 1 base, with 15 bases between them. CDR3 sequence (DNA): TGTGCCAGTATGGGGGCCCGAGGTAACTATGGCTACACCTTC. It is translated as CASMGARGNYGYTF.

This clonotype was counted at least ten times. The gene calls are TRBV20-1 and TRBJ2-3; D unclear. Germline V gives CDR1 DFQATT, CDR2 SNEGSKA (reference sequence). This CDR3 has 13 residues. Trimming pared 6 bases from V and 4 bases from J, leaving 14 bases between. In nucleotides, the CDR3 is TGCAGTGCGCAAACCCGGGCTCCAGATACGCAGTATTTT. Amino acids: CSAQTRAPDTQYF.

This clonotype has ten or more counts. The V call is TRBV7-9, the J call TRBJ2-1; 11 positions match TRBD2. CDR1 and CDR2 (germline): SEHNR, FQNEAQ (reference sequence). The J segment lost 10 bases and the V segment lost 8 bases, leaving 13 bases of the junction unmatched. This CDR3 is built from 15 residues. CDR3 bases: TGTGCCAGCGTACGACTAGCGGGGAATTTATACGAGCAGTTCTTC. Encoded protein: CASVRLAGNLYEQFF.

This clonotype has at least ten counts. The chain has TRBV18 and TRBJ2-3, with D uncertain. V was clipped by 0 bases and J by 1 base, with 5 bases between them. CDR3 size: 14 residues. Germline CDR1 KGHSH, CDR2 LQKENI. The CDR3 region has the DNA TGTGCCAGCTCACCACCAACACGCACAGATACGCAGTATTTT. It codes for CASSPPTRTDTQYF.

This clonotype was counted ten times or more. This chain joins TRBV4-2 and TRBJ1-1; unclear D gene. This CDR3 spans 12 amino acids. CDR1 and CDR2 (germline): LGHNA, YNFKEQ. V was pared by 1 base and J by 6 bases, with 6 bases between. CDR3 amino acids: CASSQVPPEAFF. CDR3 sequence (DNA): TGTGCCAGCAGCCAAGTACCCCCTGAAGCTTTCTTT.

This clonotype has at least ten counts. The chain recombines TRBV6-1 with TRBJ1-2; tentative D call: TRBD1 (6 bases). V lost 5 bases, J lost 6 bases, and 19 bases lay in between. Looked up from germline, CDR1 is MNHNS and CDR2 is SASEGT. CDR3 size: 15 residues. The CDR3, as DNA: TGTGCCAGCAGTCATCTGAGCACAGGGATGGATGGCTACACCTTC. Amino acids: CASSHLSTGMDGYTF.

This clonotype was seen repeatedly, ten times or more. CDR3 nucleotide sequence: TGCGCCAGCAGCTTGAGTAGGGGTAACACCGGGGAGCTGTTTTTT. Translated: CASSLSRGNTGELFF. This chain connects TRBV5-1 to TRBJ2-2, with D possibly matching TRBD1 (5 bases). The CDR3 totals 15 residues. Trimming stripped 1 base from V and 2 bases from J, with 9 bases between. In germline, CDR1 is SGHRS, CDR2 YFSETQ.

Ten or more counts support this clonotype. The chain combines TRBV10-3 with TRBJ2-5; TRBD1 matches 7 bases. V lost 4 bases and J lost 2; bases outside the gene matches: 1. The CDR3 runs to 13 residues. The germline V gene encodes CDR1 ENHRY and CDR2 SYGVKD. CDR3 sequence reads: CAISGQGQETQYF. In nucleotides, the CDR3 is TGTGCCATCAGTGGACAGGGACAAGAGACCCAGTACTTC.

This clonotype came up many times. The rearrangement uses TRBV28 and TRBJ1-5; 8 nucleotides align to TRBD1. Germline CDR1 and CDR2: MDHEN and SYDVKM. J gave up 4 bases and V 3 bases, and 8 bases lay outside the gene matches. This CDR3 is built from 16 residues. The CDR3 region has the DNA TGTGCCAGCAGTTTGGGAGTGGGGACAGGTAATCAGCCCCAGCATTTT. Translation gives CASSLGVGTGNQPQHF.

The chain links TRBV18 to TRBJ2-1; no firm D call. The germline V gene has CDR1 KGHSH and CDR2 LQKENI. CDR3 length equals 16 residues. Trimming removed 0 bases from V and 0 bases from J, with 9 bases in between. CDR3 DNA: TGTGCCAGCTCACCACCGATTCAGGCCTCCTACAATGAGCAGTTCTTC. Protein sequence: CASSPPIQASYNEQFF.

This clonotype occurred many times. The genes are TRBV28 and TRBJ1-4; 7 bases fit TRBD1. The ends lost 5 bases at V and 5 bases at J; junction bases unmatched: 8. This CDR3 has 15 residues. Germline V gives CDR1 MDHEN, CDR2 SYDVKM. In DNA, the CDR3 is TGTGCCAGCAGTAGCCCGGGACAGTTAAATGAAAAACTGTTTTTT. Translating gives CASSSPGQLNEKLFF.

This clonotype has ten or more counts. This sequence joins TRBV20-1 and TRBJ2-2, with D perhaps matching TRBD1 (5 bases). The CDR3 has 16 amino acids. V lost 6 bases to trimming and J lost 2 bases, with 19 bases between them. CDR1 is DFQATT and CDR2 is SNEGSKA in the germline V gene (reference sequence). The CDR3 coding sequence is TGCAGTGCCCCTATGGGGCTCGACAGCAACACCGGGGAGCTGTTTTTT. Translating gives CSAPMGLDSNTGELFF.

In DNA form, the CDR3 reads TGTGCCAGCTCACAGGACAGGGCGGAATCACCCCTCCACTTT. It is translated as CASSQDRAESPLHF. The genes are TRBV18 and TRBJ1-6; 8 bases align to TRBD1. V shed 4 bases and J 10 bases; nucleotides not matched to a gene: 6. CDR1 is KGHSH, CDR2 LQKENI, per germline. The CDR3 spans 14 residues.

This clonotype was seen at least ten times. The chain is built from TRBV6-5 and TRBJ1-6; 7 bases are a match to TRBD1. CDR3 length equals 15 residues. The J segment lost 8 bases and the V segment lost 0 bases, leaving 4 bases of the junction unmatched. Germline loops: CDR1 MNHEY, CDR2 SVGAGI. For the CDR3, the DNA is TGTGCCAGCAGTTACTCGAGGGACAGCTATTCACCCCTCCACTTT. As protein: CASSYSRDSYSPLHF.

The sample holds many counts of this clonotype. V gene TRBV18 combines with J gene TRBJ2-7, with a tentative D call TRBD2 (5 bases). V lost 3 bases and J lost 3, with 12 bases in between. Germline V lookup: CDR1 KGHSH, CDR2 LQKENI. This CDR3 contains 14 residues. This chain's CDR3 is CASSPGLNDYEQYF. The CDR3 DNA sequence: TGTGCCAGCTCACCTGGACTGAATGACTACGAGCAGTACTTC.

This clonotype showed up many times. This chain connects TRBV29-1 to TRBJ2-3, with D unresolved. The CDR3 extends over 14 amino acids. From germline, CDR1 is SQVTM and CDR2 ANQGSEA. Trimming stripped 7 bases from V and 7 bases from J, with 21 bases between. Written as DNA, the CDR3 is TGCAGCGCCTTTCAGAGACAACAAAGGAATACGCAGTATTTT. This translates into CSAFQRQQRNTQYF.